This TCR beta chain was sequenced in a study of CD8 T cells in ankylosing spondylitis. This CDR3 contains 16 residues. CDR1 DFQATT and CDR2 SNEGSKA come from the germline V gene (reference sequence). The germline V and J ends were trimmed by 3 bases and 0 bases, with 15 bases remaining between them. In this sample, this clonotype turned up a few times. Its antigen is undetermined. Study-wide results and limits: Ankylosing spondylitis blood seemed to carry a telltale TCR beta motif made of eight or nine highly homologous variants.

Libraries of TCR beta came from quantitative 5'-RACE with molecular barcodes. TCRdb reprocessed the 5' RACE reads via MiXCR and lists one record per CDR3 protein. The table shows a few hundred thousand distinct CDR3 sequences, with 20% to 25% occurring only once. The chain has TRBV20-1 and TRBJ2-1; D gene ambiguous. This clonotype was sampled from a male donor with ankylosing spondylitis. The sample taken for sequencing was blood, either unsorted or a sorted T cell fraction (not recorded which). CDR3 in amino acids: CSARNIDRSSYNEQFF. For the CDR3, the DNA is TGCAGTGCTAGGAACATTGACCGGAGCTCCTACAATGAGCAGTTCTTC.